One and the same sample provided the 20 T cell receptor beta chains below, sequenced in a study of cytomegalovirus exposure and HLA in healthy donors. The study ran its PCR with 60 Vbeta and 13 Jbeta primers. Using immunoSEQ multiplex PCR, the repertoire was profiled, and TCRdb retains in-frame clones only, with some absent. The sample includes 200,000 or so clones, about 72% seen only once; the top ten take about 3.8%. The sample comprised PBMCs. Receptors were obtained from a male donor in good health and CMV-seronegative.

V usage is TRBV5-1 and J usage is TRBJ2-5, with 9 bases aligning to TRBD1. Germline V gives CDR1 SGHRS, CDR2 YFSETQ. After removal of 5 bases from V and 1 base from J, the junction contained 6 bases not matched to a gene. The CDR3 sequence is 15 residues long. The CDR3 nucleotides are TGCGCCAGCAGATACGGGACAGGGTTCCAAGAGACCCAGTACTTC. Protein: CASRYGTGFQETQYF.

The V gene is TRBV11-1, the J gene TRBJ2-2, with 11 bases fitting TRBD1. V was pared by 6 bases and J by 3 bases, with 9 bases of the junction left unmatched. The CDR3 length is 17 residues. Germline V gene sequence: CDR1 SGHAT, CDR2 FQDESV (reference sequence). For the CDR3, the DNA is TGTGCCAGCAGTTCCGGGACAGGGGGTGTGGACACCGGGGAGCTGTTTTTT. Translating it yields CASSSGTGGVDTGELFF. The full variable domain, its missing parts supplied by reference TRBV11-1 and TRBJ2-2, is EAEVAQSPRYKITEKSQAVAFWCDPISGHATLYWYRQILGQGPELLVQFQDESVVDDSQLPKDRFSAERLKGVDSTLKIQPAELGDSAMYLCASSSGTGGVDTGELFFGEGSRLTVL.

The chain is built from TRBV6-1 and TRBJ2-3, with 8 nucleotides matching TRBD1. The CDR3 consists of 15 residues. V trimming: 6 bases; J trimming: 0 bases; junction bases outside the gene matches: 5. Germline-derived CDR1 and CDR2 are MNHNS and SASEGT. In DNA form, the CDR3 reads TGTGCCAGCAGCACGGGACAGGCCAGCACAGATACGCAGTATTTT. It specifies CASSTGQASTDTQYF.

This clone has just a few counts. V usage is TRBV15 and J usage is TRBJ1-4, with D unresolved. V dropped 5 bases and J dropped 4 bases, with 8 bases sitting between them. The CDR3 has 13 residues. CDR1 is LNHNV and CDR2 is YYDKDF in the germline V gene (reference sequence). The CDR3 DNA is TGTGCCACCAGCGGCGACTATAATGAAAAACTGTTTTTT. Amino acids: CATSGDYNEKLFF.

The V gene is TRBV7-2, the J gene TRBJ2-2, with TRBD1 as a possible D gene (5 bases). The germline V gene has CDR1 SGHTA and CDR2 FQGNSA. Trimming pared 6 bases from V and 7 bases from J, leaving 12 bases between. The CDR3 consists of 13 residues. In DNA, the CDR3 is TGTGCCAGCAGGGAAGGACATCTCGGGGAGCTGTTTTTT. Its translation is CASREGHLGELFF. Full variable domain (outside the CDR3, taken from reference TRBV7-2 and TRBJ2-2): GAGVSQSPSNKVTEKGKDVELRCDPISGHTALYWYRQSLGQGLEFLIYFQGNSAPDKSGLPSDRFSAERTGGSVSTLTIQRTQQEDSAVYLCASREGHLGELFFGEGSRLTVL.

This chain uses TRBV29-1 with TRBJ2-3, with unresolved D. The V gene's germline CDR1 is SQVTM and CDR2 ANQGSEA. The CDR3 consists of 10 residues. V was pared by 8 bases and J by 8 bases, with 11 bases between. The CDR3 DNA sequence: TGCAGCCTCTATCATGGTACGCAGTATTTT. Residues: CSLYHGTQYF.

The gene calls are TRBV5-4 and TRBJ2-5; D possibly corresponds to TRBD2 (5 bases). Germline V gene sequence: CDR1 SGHNT, CDR2 YYREEE (reference sequence). The CDR3 is 15 residues long. V was cut by 2 bases and J by 2 bases, with 13 bases left in between. The DNA of the CDR3 is TGTGCCAGCAGCTTAGGCGGGCGCGCGCAAGAGACCCAGTACTTC. It codes for CASSLGGRAQETQYF.

The rearrangement joins TRBV9 to TRBJ2-6; D uncertain. Trimming removed 5 bases from V and 0 bases from J, with 9 bases in between. This CDR3 contains 15 residues. Germline V lookup: CDR1 SGDLS, CDR2 YYNGEE. This CDR3 is CASRQAGSGANVLTF. CDR3 DNA: TGTGCCAGCAGGCAGGCAGGCTCTGGGGCCAACGTCCTGACTTTC.

Remarks on this clone: One end of the junction is discordant with germline, which a read error may explain. The gene calls are TRBV7-9 and TRBJ2-5; TRBD2 matches at 7 bases. This CDR3 region has 15 residues. Per germline, CDR1 SEHNR and CDR2 FQNEAQ (reference sequence). The CDR3 nucleotides are TGTTCCAGCAGCTTAGATGGACTAGAACGGGTGACCCAGTACTTC. This translates into CSSSLDGLERVTQYF.

The J gene is TRBJ2-5, the V gene TRBV19, with D possibly matching TRBD1 (6 bases). Germline CDR1 LNHDA, CDR2 SQIVND (reference sequence). The CDR3 covers 14 residues. The V end was cut by 6 bases, the J end by 11 bases, with 22 bases between. The CDR3 DNA reads TGTGCCAGTAGCCACCACGAACCTCCGGGGACACAGTACTTC. Its protein is CASSHHEPPGTQYF.

The gene calls are TRBV5-4 and TRBJ2-5; D may be TRBD2 (6 bases). The DNA end lines up better with TRBJ2-7; the J call may be wrong. CDR1 is SGHNT, CDR2 YYREEE, per germline (reference sequence). This CDR3 region has 13 residues. The CDR3: CAITSPSSYEQYF. The CDR3 coding sequence is TGTGCCATCACTAGCCCTAGCTCCTACGAGCAGTACTTC.

V usage is TRBV6-1 and J usage is TRBJ1-4, with D perhaps TRBD1 (5 bases). Between the trimmed V and J ends, which lost 5 bases and 0 bases, there was a span of 10 bases. The CDR3 contains 15 residues. CDR1 is MNHNS, CDR2 SASEGT, per germline. CDR3 nucleotide sequence: TGTGCCAGCAGTCCCGCGGGGGCAACTAATGAAAAACTGTTTTTT. It yields the protein CASSPAGATNEKLFF.

The chain joins TRBV6-5 to TRBJ2-3, with D tentatively TRBD1 (6 bases). V lost 2 bases and J 5 bases, leaving 11 bases between the germline ends. The germline V gene encodes CDR1 MNHEY and CDR2 SVGAGI. CDR3 size: 14 residues. The chain's CDR3 is CASSYRQGRDTQYF. CDR3 DNA: TGTGCCAGCAGTTACCGCCAGGGGAGAGATACGCAGTATTTT.

The chain recombines TRBV5-1 with TRBJ2-7; D remains unclear. This CDR3 is built from 12 residues. V dropped 3 bases and J dropped 0 bases, with 4 bases sitting between them. Germline CDR1 reads SGHRS; CDR2 reads YFSETQ. CDR3 amino acids: CASSSLSYEQYF. CDR3 bases: TGCGCCAGCAGCTCCCTCTCCTACGAGCAGTACTTC.

On this clone: The sample contains more than one DNA sequence encoding this CDR3. The chain is built from TRBV4-1 and TRBJ2-7; weak D call: TRBD2 (5 bases). With 2 bases removed from V and 4 bases from J, the gap between germline ends came to 15 bases. The CDR3 runs 15 residues. Germline CDR1 MGHRA, CDR2 YSYEKL. The CDR3 sequence: CASSQYGLATYEQYF. CDR3 nucleotides: TGCGCCAGCAGCCAATACGGACTGGCGACGTACGAGCAGTACTTC.

This clone was seen more than once but under ten times. The chain is built from TRBV5-5 and TRBJ1-5; D remains unclear. The CDR3 sequence is 14 residues long. The V gene's germline CDR1 is SGHKS and CDR2 YYEKEE (reference sequence). The V gene lost 6 bases and the J gene lost 4 bases, with 14 bases spanning the gap. The CDR3 is CASTLRAENQPQHF. CDR3 nucleotides: TGTGCCAGCACCCTACGCGCGGAAAATCAGCCCCAGCATTTT.

The V call is TRBV2, the J call TRBJ1-2; D is possibly TRBD1 (6 bases). The V end lost 6 bases, the J end lost 4 bases, and 15 bases lay between the germline ends. This CDR3 comprises 14 residues. Germline CDR1 SNHLY, CDR2 FYNNEI. The CDR3 coding sequence is TGTGCCAGCAGCTACACCGCAGGGGCCTATGGCTACACCTTC. As protein: CASSYTAGAYGYTF.

The chain carries TRBV2 and TRBJ2-2; D uncertain. V was clipped by 8 bases and J by 0 bases, with 7 bases between them. The CDR3 is 13 amino acids. Germline CDR1 SNHLY, CDR2 FYNNEI. CDR3: CASVTTNTGELFF. The CDR3 bases are TGTGCCAGCGTGACAACGAACACCGGGGAGCTGTTTTTT.

This clone has a single count. This chain uses TRBV28 with TRBJ1-2; TRBD1 matches at 7 bases. The germline V gene has CDR1 MDHEN and CDR2 SYDVKM. V lost 5 bases, J lost 1 base, and 7 bases stayed unmatched. This CDR3 contains 15 residues. CDR3 sequence: CASSIPTGSNYGYTF. The CDR3 region has the DNA TGTGCCAGCAGTATCCCGACAGGGAGTAACTATGGCTACACCTTC.

J is TRBJ2-7 and V is TRBV27; 7 bases match TRBD2. The CDR3 is 13 residues long. J lost 12 bases, V lost 4 bases, and 12 bases had no gene match. CDR1 and CDR2 (germline): MNHEY, SMNVEV (reference sequence). CDR3 nucleotide sequence: TGTGCCAGCAGTTCCGGACTAGTTCGGATTCCGTACTTC. Translating it yields CASSSGLVRIPYF.